This T cell receptor (beta chain) was recorded in a study of STAT5B mutations in CD4+ large granular lymphocyte leukemia. Whole-study results and caveats: 25% of private leukemic clonotypes occurred rarely in other patients' non-leukemic repertoires. Compared with healthy controls (2/35), patient top clones favored TRBV06 (8/27). Without putative leukemic clones, patient CD4-sorted repertoires remained more clonal than healthy CD4+ repertoires.

On this clone itself: Its matching antigen is unknown.

TCRdb keeps only in-frame clones here, not all; method: immunoSEQ multiplex PCR. The table lists 30,000 or so clones, 85% to 90% of them singletons, with approximately 0.41% in the top ten. The CDR3 is 16 residues long. Germline CDR1 is SGHVS and CDR2 is FQNEAQ. Deletions cut 6 bases from V and 0 bases from J, with 14 bases between. The TCR originated in a human donor in good health. V and J are TRBV7-8 and TRBJ2-2, with D possibly being TRBD1 (5 bases). Sequenced: CD4+ T cells from blood buffy coats. CDR3 in amino acids: CASSYDRVSNTGELFF. The CDR3 DNA is TGTGCCAGCAGTTACGACAGAGTCTCGAACACCGGGGAGCTGTTTTTT.